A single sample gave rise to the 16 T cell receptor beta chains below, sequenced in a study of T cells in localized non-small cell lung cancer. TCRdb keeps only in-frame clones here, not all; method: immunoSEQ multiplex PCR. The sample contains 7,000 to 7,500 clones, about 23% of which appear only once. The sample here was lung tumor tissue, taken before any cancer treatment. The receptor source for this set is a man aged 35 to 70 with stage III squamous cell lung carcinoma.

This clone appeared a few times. The CDR3 spells CASSYNQLAEAFF. CDR3 coding DNA: TGTGCCAGCAGTTACAATCAGCTAGCCGAAGCTTTCTTT. This sequence joins TRBV6-8 and TRBJ1-1, with D uncertain. This CDR3 contains 13 residues. V was cut by 2 bases and J by 8 bases, with 12 bases left in between. In germline, CDR1 is MNHGY, CDR2 SAAAGT.

CDR3 sequence reads: CASSEPGLPNEKLFF. In DNA, the CDR3 is TGCGCCAGCAGTGAACCGGGACTGCCTAATGAAAAACTGTTTTTT. The chain recombines TRBV10-2 with TRBJ1-4, with D perhaps matching TRBD1 (5 bases). Per germline, CDR1 WSHSY and CDR2 SAAADI. The V end was cut by 3 bases, the J end by 3 bases, with 11 bases between. The length of the CDR3 is 15 residues.

The CDR3 bases are TGTGCCAGCTCACCGAGTATTGCGGGGGAGCTGTTTTTT. Its translation: CASSPSIAGELFF. The J gene is TRBJ2-2, the V gene TRBV18; D gene unclear. The CDR3 consists of 13 residues. CDR1 KGHSH and CDR2 LQKENI come from the germline V gene. Trimming removed 3 bases at V and 8 bases at J, with 10 bases between.

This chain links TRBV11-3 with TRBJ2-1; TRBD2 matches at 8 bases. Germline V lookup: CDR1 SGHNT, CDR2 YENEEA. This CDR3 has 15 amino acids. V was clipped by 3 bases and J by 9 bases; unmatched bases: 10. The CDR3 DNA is TGTGCCAGCAGCTTGGGTTCCGCGGGAGGTACTGAGCAGTTCTTC. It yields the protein CASSLGSAGGTEQFF.

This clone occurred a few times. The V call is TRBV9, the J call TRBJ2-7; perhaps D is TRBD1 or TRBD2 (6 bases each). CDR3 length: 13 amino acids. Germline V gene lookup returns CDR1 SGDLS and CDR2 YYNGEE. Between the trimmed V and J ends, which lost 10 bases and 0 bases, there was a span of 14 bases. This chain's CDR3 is CAGQRGPSYEQYF. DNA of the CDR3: TGTGCCGGTCAACGGGGGCCCTCCTACGAGCAGTACTTC.

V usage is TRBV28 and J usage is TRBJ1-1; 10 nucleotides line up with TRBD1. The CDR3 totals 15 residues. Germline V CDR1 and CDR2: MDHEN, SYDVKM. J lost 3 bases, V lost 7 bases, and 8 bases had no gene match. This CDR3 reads CASMGSGTGDTEAFF. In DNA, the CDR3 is TGTGCCAGCATGGGATCCGGGACAGGGGACACTGAAGCTTTCTTT.

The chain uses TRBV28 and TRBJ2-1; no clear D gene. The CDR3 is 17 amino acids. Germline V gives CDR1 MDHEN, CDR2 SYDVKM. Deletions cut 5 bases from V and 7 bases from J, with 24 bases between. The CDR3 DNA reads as TGTGCCAGCAGTCCATTGGGTTGGCTCTTCCTCGGGAATGAGCAGTTCTTC. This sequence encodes CASSPLGWLFLGNEQFF.

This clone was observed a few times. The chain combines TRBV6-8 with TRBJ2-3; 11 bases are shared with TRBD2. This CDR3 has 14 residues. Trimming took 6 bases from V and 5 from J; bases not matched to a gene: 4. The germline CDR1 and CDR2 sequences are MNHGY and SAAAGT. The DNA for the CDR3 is TGTGCCAGCAGACTTGGACTAGCGGGAGATACGCAGTATTTT. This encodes CASRLGLAGDTQYF.

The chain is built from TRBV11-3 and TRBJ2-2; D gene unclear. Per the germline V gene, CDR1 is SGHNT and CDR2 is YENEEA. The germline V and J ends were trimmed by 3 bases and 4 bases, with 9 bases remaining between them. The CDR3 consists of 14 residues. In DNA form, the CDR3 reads TGTGCCAGCAGCTTTGGTCAGACCACCGGGGAGCTGTTTTTT. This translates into CASSFGQTTGELFF.

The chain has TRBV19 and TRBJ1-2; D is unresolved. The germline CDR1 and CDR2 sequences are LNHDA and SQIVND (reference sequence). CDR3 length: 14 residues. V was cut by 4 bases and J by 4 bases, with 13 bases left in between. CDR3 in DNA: TGTGCCAGTAGTACTCCTGCGATCCTCTATGGCTACACCTTC. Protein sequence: CASSTPAILYGYTF.

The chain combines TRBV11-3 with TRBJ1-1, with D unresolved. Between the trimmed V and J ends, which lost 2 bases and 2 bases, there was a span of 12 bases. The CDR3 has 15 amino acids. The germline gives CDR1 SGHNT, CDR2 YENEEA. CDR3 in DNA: TGTGCCAGCAGCTTAACCGGGCCGAGTAACACTGAAGCTTTCTTT. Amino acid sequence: CASSLTGPSNTEAFF.

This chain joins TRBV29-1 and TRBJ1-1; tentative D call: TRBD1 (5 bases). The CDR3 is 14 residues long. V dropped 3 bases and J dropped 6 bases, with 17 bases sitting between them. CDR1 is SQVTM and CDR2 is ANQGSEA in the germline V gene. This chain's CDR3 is CSVDLLQGAPEAFF. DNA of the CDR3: TGCAGCGTTGATCTATTGCAGGGTGCCCCTGAAGCTTTCTTT.

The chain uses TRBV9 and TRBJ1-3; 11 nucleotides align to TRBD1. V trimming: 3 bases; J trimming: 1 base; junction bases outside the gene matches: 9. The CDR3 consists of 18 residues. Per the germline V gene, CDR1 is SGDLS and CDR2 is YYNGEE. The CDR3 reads CASSERLGTGGSGNTIYF. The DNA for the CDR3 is TGTGCCAGCAGCGAGAGGTTGGGGACAGGGGGTTCTGGAAACACCATATATTTT. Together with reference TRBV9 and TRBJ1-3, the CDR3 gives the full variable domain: DSGVTQTPKHLITATGQRVTLRCSPRSGDLSVYWYQQSLDQGLQFLIQYYNGEERAKGNILERFSAQQFPDLHSELNLSSLELGDSALYFCASSERLGTGGSGNTIYFGEGSWLTVV.

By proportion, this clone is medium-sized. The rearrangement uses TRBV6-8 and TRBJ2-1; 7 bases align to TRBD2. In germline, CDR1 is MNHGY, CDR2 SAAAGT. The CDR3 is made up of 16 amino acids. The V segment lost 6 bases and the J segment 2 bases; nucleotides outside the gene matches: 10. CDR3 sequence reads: CASSSALAVTYNEQFF. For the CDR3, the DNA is TGTGCCAGCAGCTCCGCTCTAGCGGTAACCTACAATGAGCAGTTCTTC.

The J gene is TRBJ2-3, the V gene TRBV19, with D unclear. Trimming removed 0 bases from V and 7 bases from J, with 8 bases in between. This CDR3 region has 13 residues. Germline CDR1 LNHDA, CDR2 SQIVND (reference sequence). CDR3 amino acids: CASSIDPRNTQYF. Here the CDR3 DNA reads TGTGCCAGTAGTATAGATCCCCGAAATACGCAGTATTTT.

CDR3 sequence (DNA): TGTGCCAGTAGCCCCCTTTTCCTTACAGGGCGCCCTAATGAAAAACTGTTTTTT. This sequence encodes CASSPLFLTGRPNEKLFF. V usage is TRBV19 and J usage is TRBJ1-4; possibly TRBD1 for D (6 bases). Germline CDR1 and CDR2: LNHDA and SQIVND (reference sequence). The CDR3 contains 18 residues. The germline V and J ends were trimmed by 6 bases and 3 bases, with 23 bases remaining between them.